This T cell receptor (beta chain) was obtained from a study of blood T cell repertoires in COVID-19 (TCRdb year 2020). About the full investigation: Collaborator samples came from the United States, Italy and Spain and covered acute and convalescent phases of COVID-19. A de-identified subject ID, COVID-19 status, age in years and sex were almost always included in the sample metadata. The material from the prospective study consisted of cDNA or gDNA derived from T cells, B-cell-depleted T cells, or PBMCs. HLA class I and class II types, where available, came from metadata supplied by the sample provider rather than from assay-based typing. The repertoires were released in a freely available public database intended as a resource for research on the immune response to SARS-CoV-2. Samples came from the ongoing ImmuneRACE study (first 160 participants) plus 1,254 subjects from 6 global collaborators. Subjects who had been exposed to COVID-19, were actively infected with it, or had recovered from it provided the deeply sampled blood TCRbeta repertoires that made up the dataset.

TCRbeta CDR3 regions were amplified from genomic DNA using the immunoSEQ Assay, a bias-controlled multiplex PCR. In the authors' own workflow: The number of nucleated cells in each sample was estimated from the amplification of reference gene primers within the assay. Sequence reads were collapsed and filtered to measure the absolute abundance of every unique TCRbeta CDR3 rearrangement. For each sample, productive Simpson clonality was calculated as the square root of Simpson's diversity index across productive rearrangements. Imported from immuneACCESS, the table was reduced by TCRdb to in-frame sequences with V and J called. These copies leave out some clones; in studies compared against another copy, an unresolved V gene accounts for under half, and the cause of the remainder is not known. Clone size and V and J calls were adopted from that table, with D and trimming inferred from the DNA. The sample table records about 130,000 clones; about 85% of these occur just once. The top ten constitute roughly 5.1% of the sample.

In Seattle, one collaborating source enrolled patients while the infection was active and tracked those patients longitudinally over the course of disease. The collaborating institutions used their own protocols to collect whole blood in K2EDTA tubes. For TCRbeta analysis, collaborators shipped samples as frozen whole blood, isolated PBMCs, or DNA extracted from either of those sample types. On this clone: Its antigen is currently not known. Base quality data are lacking; no much larger clone is found one base away.

CDR3 length: 15 amino acids, cysteine to phenylalanine. The kept DNA is CDR3 alone, 45 bases in frame from the first base. Trimming accounts for 5 bases at V and 2 bases at J, while the number of junction bases matched to no gene is 4. The germline V gene gives CDR1 as SGDLS and CDR2 as YYNGEE. General study outcomes and caveats: The quantity of clinical and demographic metadata differed by source and by participant and was supplied without curation.

The V and J segments used are TRBV9 and TRBJ1-3; TRBD1 fits 10 bases in the junction. The TCR sequence derives from a woman in her sixties or seventies with COVID-19, enrolled during active disease. Material for sequencing was peripheral blood. The CDR3 has the sequence CASSTGTGAGNTIYF. The DNA sequence is TGTGCCAGCAGTACCGGGACAGGGGCTGGAAACACCATATATTTT.